The next 17 T cell receptor beta chains were all read from a single sample in a study of CD8 T cells in Susac syndrome. Random hexamers were used to reverse transcribe roughly 0.45 to 1 ug of RNA. TCRdb reprocessed the immunoSEQ multiplex PCR reads with MiXCR, giving one entry per CDR3 protein. The data contain around 170,000 distinct CDR3 sequences, around 95% of them seen just once; the ten biggest clones take up 0.09% to 0.1%. The sample was CD4+ T cells from PBMCs. The receptors were sampled from a human donor with Susac syndrome.

The chain couples TRBV12-3 or TRBV12-4 to TRBJ2-5; D is undetermined. This CDR3 is built from 14 residues. Trimming stripped 5 bases from V and 3 bases from J, with 13 bases between. CDR3 amino acids: CASSPGDREETQYF. In DNA form, the CDR3 reads TGTGCCAGCAGTCCGGGTGATAGGGAAGAGACCCAGTACTTC.

This chain uses TRBV6-5 with TRBJ2-7; perhaps TRBD2 as D (7 bases). Germline V gene data show CDR1 as MNHEY and CDR2 as SVGAGI. The ends were cut back, 2 bases at V and 0 bases at J, with 14 bases in the middle. The CDR3 spans 16 residues. CDR3 loop: CASSYARGALSYEQYF. CDR3 in DNA: TGTGCCAGCAGTTACGCTCGGGGGGCCCTCTCCTACGAGCAGTACTTC.

The gene calls are TRBV6-2 or TRBV6-3 and TRBJ2-5, with no clear D. Trimming took 2 bases from V and 7 from J, leaving 11 bases between them. The CDR3 is 13 amino acids. CDR1 MNHEY and CDR2 SVGEGT come from the germline V gene. DNA of the CDR3: TGTGCCAGCAGTTACGGTCCCTTGGGGACCCAGTACTTC. Its translation: CASSYGPLGTQYF.

The chain is built from TRBV9 and TRBJ2-5, with TRBD2 identical over 8 bases. Per the germline V gene, CDR1 is SGDLS and CDR2 is YYNGEE. This CDR3 has 14 residues. V lost 5 bases to trimming and J lost 5 bases; unmatched junction nucleotides: 8. CDR3 protein: CASSPKRLAETQYF. The CDR3 nucleotides read TGTGCCAGCAGTCCTAAGCGACTAGCGGAGACCCAGTACTTC. The complete variable domain, with remaining parts taken from reference TRBV9 and TRBJ2-5, reads DSGVTQTPKHLITATGQRVTLRCSPRSGDLSVYWYQQSLDQGLQFLIQYYNGEERAKGNILERFSAQQFPDLHSELNLSSLELGDSALYFCASSPKRLAETQYFGPGTRLLVL.

The chain joins TRBV5-1 to TRBJ2-3, with 11 bases aligning to TRBD2. Germline V lookup: CDR1 SGHRS, CDR2 YFSETQ. This CDR3 spans 17 amino acids. V lost 3 bases to trimming and J lost 5 bases; unmatched junction nucleotides: 11. The CDR3 spells CASSWMTGTSGEDTQYF. In DNA form, the CDR3 reads TGCGCCAGCAGCTGGATGACCGGGACTAGCGGTGAAGATACGCAGTATTTT. Based on the CDR3 plus reference TRBV5-1 and TRBJ2-3, the full variable domain is KAGVTQTPRYLIKTRGQQVTLSCSPISGHRSVSWYQQTPGQGLQFLFEYFSETQRNKGNFPGRFSGRQFSNSRSEMNVSTLELGDSALYLCASSWMTGTSGEDTQYFGPGTRLTVL.

This chain joins TRBV11-2 and TRBJ1-2, with no clear D. Trimming pared 4 bases from V and 4 bases from J, leaving 13 bases between. CDR1 and CDR2 from the germline V gene are SGHAT and FQNNGV. There are 14 residues in the CDR3. The CDR3 coding sequence is TGTGCCAGCAGCTCCCCCGGACGGATCTATGGCTACACCTTC. Amino acids: CASSSPGRIYGYTF.

The genes are TRBV6-2 or TRBV6-3 and TRBJ2-4; D might be TRBD1 (5 bases). The CDR3 spans 14 residues. The V end lost 2 bases, the J end lost 5 bases, and 10 bases lay between the germline ends. Germline CDR1 and CDR2: MNHEY and SVGEGT. DNA for the CDR3: TGTGCCAGCAGTTACCGTGACAGAGAAAACATTCAGTACTTC. Amino acid sequence: CASSYRDRENIQYF.

This clonotype has just one count. V usage is TRBV18 and J usage is TRBJ1-2; the D is unclear. Trimming took 8 bases from V and 3 from J, leaving 13 bases between them. The CDR3 totals 13 residues. Per germline, CDR1 KGHSH and CDR2 LQKENI. In DNA form, the CDR3 reads TGTGCCAGCGGGCTGGGGTTCGACTATGGCTACACCTTC. The encoded protein is CASGLGFDYGYTF. Drawing the rest from reference TRBV18 and TRBJ1-2, the complete variable domain is NAGVMQNPRHLVRRRGQEARLRCSPMKGHSHVYWYRQLPEEGLKFMVYLQKENIIDESGMPKERFSAEFPKEGPSILRIQQVVRGDSAAYFCASGLGFDYGYTFGSGTRLTVV.

The chain employs TRBV3-1 and TRBJ2-1; 9 nucleotides line up with TRBD2. The trim removed 0 bases at V and 0 bases at J, leaving 6 bases unmatched. This CDR3 has 18 residues. Germline CDR1 LGHDT, CDR2 YNNKEL (reference sequence). CDR3 protein: CASSQEAGTSSSYNEQFF. The CDR3 DNA reads TGTGCCAGCAGCCAAGAAGCCGGGACTAGCAGCTCCTACAATGAGCAGTTCTTC.

CDR3 sequence: CASSVEQGGEKLFF. CDR3 nucleotides: TGTGCCAGCAGCGTAGAACAGGGGGGGGAAAAACTGTTTTTT. V usage is TRBV9 and J usage is TRBJ1-4, with 8 bases that match TRBD1. The CDR3 contains 14 residues. After removal of 0 bases from V and 8 bases from J, the junction contained 3 bases not matched to a gene. Germline CDR1 and CDR2: SGDLS and YYNGEE.

The V call is TRBV29-1, the J call TRBJ1-1; D is undetermined. The germline V and J ends were trimmed by 4 bases and 8 bases, with 8 bases remaining between them. The CDR3 is 10 residues long. Looked up from germline, CDR1 is SQVTM and CDR2 is ANQGSEA. The CDR3 is CSVVDDEAFF. The CDR3 DNA reads as TGCAGCGTTGTAGACGACGAAGCTTTCTTT.

This rearrangement joins TRBV4-1 to TRBJ1-2, with TRBD1 identical over 9 bases. CDR3 length equals 17 residues. Germline CDR1 and CDR2: MGHRA and YSYEKL. V was clipped by 2 bases and J by 4 bases; unmatched bases: 11. The CDR3 bases are TGCGCCAGCAGCCAAAGGGACCTGACAGGGGGAGGCTATGGCTACACCTTC. It translates to CASSQRDLTGGGYGYTF.

This rearrangement joins TRBV19 to TRBJ1-6; D is unresolved. The CDR3 runs 16 residues. CDR1 is LNHDA and CDR2 is SQIVND in the germline V gene (reference sequence). Trimming took off 3 bases at V and 7 bases at J, with 16 bases between the two ends. The CDR3 DNA is TGTGCCAGTAGTATTCCCAGCAGGAGAGACAATTCACCCCTCCACTTT. Protein: CASSIPSRRDNSPLHF.

This chain links TRBV30 with TRBJ1-1; a possible D gene is TRBD1 (6 bases). The length of the CDR3 is 14 residues. From germline, CDR1 is GTSNPN and CDR2 SVGIG (reference sequence). The V gene lost 6 bases and the J gene lost 5 bases, with 19 bases spanning the gap. The CDR3 nucleotides read TGTGCCTGCTCCTCAGGGGCCTGGGGAACTGAAGCTTTCTTT. Amino acids: CACSSGAWGTEAFF.

J is TRBJ1-6 and V is TRBV18; no definite D call. The V and J ends lost 3 bases and 10 bases respectively, with 16 bases between them. There are 15 residues in the CDR3. The germline V gene has CDR1 KGHSH and CDR2 LQKENI. The CDR3 sequence: CASSPSGEAGSPLHF. DNA of the CDR3: TGTGCCAGCTCACCCTCTGGGGAGGCGGGGTCACCCCTCCACTTT.

This clonotype was observed a single time. The chain combines TRBV12-3 or TRBV12-4 with TRBJ2-4; 9 nucleotides line up with TRBD1. The CDR3 has 16 amino acids. J gave up 9 bases and V 1 base, and 10 bases lay outside the gene matches. CDR3 in DNA: TGTGCCAGCAGTTTAGAGTCGGGACAGGGCGGGGGCATTCAGTACTTC. This gives the protein CASSLESGQGGGIQYF.

The CDR3 coding sequence is TGTGCCAGCAGCACTGGACCGTTCCAAGAGACCCAGTACTTC. Amino acids: CASSTGPFQETQYF. The chain is built from TRBV5-4 and TRBJ2-5; D uncertain. The germline CDR1 and CDR2 sequences are SGHNT and YYREEE (reference sequence). This CDR3 contains 14 residues. Deletions cut 4 bases from V and 1 base from J, with 11 bases between. The full variable domain, completed using reference TRBV5-4 and TRBJ2-5, is ETGVTQSPTHLIKTRGQQVTLRCSSQSGHNTVSWYQQALGQGPQFIFQYYREEENGRGNFPPRFSGLQFPNYSSELNVNALELDDSALYLCASSTGPFQETQYFGPGTRLLVL.